This entry lists 12 T cell receptor beta chains sequenced from one sample in a study of blood T cell repertoires in COVID-19. TCRdb's table, derived via immunoSEQ multiplex PCR, lists solely in-frame clones and lacks some. The sample holds approximately 58,000 clones, around 85% seen once. The sequencing sample was made of peripheral blood. These TCRs come from a man aged 35-49 years with active COVID-19.

The chain employs TRBV9 and TRBJ2-3; the D gene is possibly TRBD2 (6 bases). The CDR3 contains 17 residues. Germline V CDR1 and CDR2: SGDLS, YYNGEE. V lost 2 bases and J 4 bases, leaving 20 bases between the germline ends. Written as DNA, the CDR3 is TGTGCCAGCAGCGTCAGAGGGGACTCCTCCCCCCCAGATACGCAGTATTTT. Residues: CASSVRGDSSPPDTQYF.

CDR3 in amino acids: CASSLAAGYTDTQYF. The CDR3 DNA reads as TGTGCCAGCAGTTTAGCAGCGGGATACACAGATACGCAGTATTTT. The chain couples TRBV27 to TRBJ2-3, with 7 positions matching TRBD2. Trimming removed 2 bases from V and 2 bases from J; junction bases left unmatched: 4. Germline V gene sequence: CDR1 MNHEY, CDR2 SMNVEV (reference sequence). This CDR3 has 15 residues.

The chain joins TRBV21-1 to TRBJ2-7; the table's D call, TRBD2, was not checked against the DNA. TRBV21-1 is shown as a pseudogene. This CDR3 has 21 residues. CDR3 DNA sequence: TGTGCCAGCAGCAACTCCTATAACATCGGGGAAAAAGTGGTAGGAGTTTACGAGCAGTACTTC. Protein sequence: CASSNSYNIGEKVVGVYEQYF.

The V gene is TRBV27, the J gene TRBJ2-7; D might be TRBD1 (6 bases). Germline CDR1 reads MNHEY; CDR2 reads SMNVEV (reference sequence). Deletions cut 3 bases from V and 0 bases from J, with 18 bases between. This CDR3 spans 17 amino acids. The CDR3 DNA follows: TGTGCCAGCAGTTTTGATGAGAGACAGGCAAGCTCCTACGAGCAGTACTTC. This translates into CASSFDERQASSYEQYF.

This clone has more than one count but fewer than ten. The J gene is TRBJ2-7, the V gene TRBV7-9; 7 bases fit TRBD2. Germline lookup yields CDR1 SEHNR and CDR2 FQNEAQ (reference sequence). After removal of 7 bases from V and 0 bases from J, the junction contained 6 bases not matched to a gene. The CDR3 contains 14 residues. The CDR3 DNA sequence: TGTGCCAGCACCCCCTCGGGGGGCTCCTACGAGCAGTACTTC. It is translated as CASTPSGGSYEQYF.

In its sample, this clone was seen once. The chain combines TRBV6-1 with TRBJ2-1; TRBD2 agrees at 14 bases. Trimming at V came to 5 bases and at J to 1 base, leaving 7 bases not matched to a gene. This CDR3 is built from 18 residues. Germline V gene lookup returns CDR1 MNHNS and CDR2 SASEGT. The chain's CDR3 is CASSKETSGRASYNEQFF. Written as DNA, the CDR3 is TGTGCCAGCAGTAAAGAGACTAGCGGGAGGGCTTCCTACAATGAGCAGTTCTTC.

This chain links TRBV5-1 with TRBJ2-3; TRBD2 might be the D (8 bases). The ends were cut back, 4 bases at V and 3 bases at J, with 18 bases in the middle. Germline loops: CDR1 SGHRS, CDR2 YFSETQ. There are 16 residues in the CDR3. In DNA, the CDR3 is TGCGCCAGCAGCGGGACAGCGGGAGCTCAAACAGATACGCAGTATTTT. This codes for CASSGTAGAQTDTQYF.

The chain couples TRBV5-4 to TRBJ1-2, with 10 nucleotides matching TRBD1. The germline V gene has CDR1 SGHNT and CDR2 YYREEE (reference sequence). J gave up 7 bases and V 4 bases, and 7 bases lay outside the gene matches. CDR3 size: 14 residues. DNA of the CDR3: TGTGCCAGCAGCGCCGGACAGGGGGTTCGTGGCTACACCTTC. Residues: CASSAGQGVRGYTF.

The chain employs TRBV30 and TRBJ1-5; D not resolved. Between the trimmed V and J ends, which lost 2 bases and 1 base, there was a span of 3 bases. The CDR3 contains 12 residues. CDR1 is GTSNPN and CDR2 is SVGIG in the germline V gene (reference sequence). CDR3: CAWSISNQPQHF. CDR3 bases: TGTGCCTGGAGTATAAGCAATCAGCCCCAGCATTTT.

The V and J genes are TRBV28 and TRBJ2-7; 11 bases line up with TRBD1. The CDR3 runs 15 residues. In germline, CDR1 is MDHEN, CDR2 SYDVKM. V lost 5 bases, J lost 3 bases, and 6 bases stayed unmatched. The CDR3 reads CASSDPGQGGYEQYF. CDR3 bases: TGTGCCAGCAGTGACCCGGGACAGGGGGGCTACGAGCAGTACTTC.

V and J are TRBV7-9 and TRBJ2-7; D perhaps matches TRBD2 (6 bases). Per germline, CDR1 SEHNR and CDR2 FQNEAQ (reference sequence). Trimming left V 2 bases short and J 6 bases short, with 8 bases between. The CDR3 contains 12 residues. The CDR3 region is CASSLQGGEQYF. The CDR3 region has the DNA TGTGCCAGCAGCTTACAGGGAGGCGAGCAGTACTTC. Drawing the rest from reference TRBV7-9 and TRBJ2-7, the complete variable domain is DTGVSQNPRHKITKRGQNVTFRCDPISEHNRLYWYRQTLGQGPEFLTYFQNEAQLEKSRLLSDRFSAERPKGSFSTLEIQRTEQGDSAMYLCASSLQGGEQYFGPGTRLTVT.

The chain recombines TRBV18 with TRBJ2-7, with 8 positions matching TRBD2. Germline CDR1 reads KGHSH; CDR2 reads LQKENI. CDR3 length: 13 amino acids. V lost 3 bases, J lost 9 bases, and 7 bases stayed unmatched. CDR3 sequence reads: CASSPGSSGLQYF. DNA for the CDR3: TGTGCCAGCTCACCGGGGTCTAGCGGGTTGCAGTACTTC. The full variable domain, with the rest looked up from reference TRBV18 and TRBJ2-7, is NAGVMQNPRHLVRRRGQEARLRCSPMKGHSHVYWYRQLPEEGLKFMVYLQKENIIDESGMPKERFSAEFPKEGPSILRIQQVVRGDSAAYFCASSPGSSGLQYFGPGTRLTVT.